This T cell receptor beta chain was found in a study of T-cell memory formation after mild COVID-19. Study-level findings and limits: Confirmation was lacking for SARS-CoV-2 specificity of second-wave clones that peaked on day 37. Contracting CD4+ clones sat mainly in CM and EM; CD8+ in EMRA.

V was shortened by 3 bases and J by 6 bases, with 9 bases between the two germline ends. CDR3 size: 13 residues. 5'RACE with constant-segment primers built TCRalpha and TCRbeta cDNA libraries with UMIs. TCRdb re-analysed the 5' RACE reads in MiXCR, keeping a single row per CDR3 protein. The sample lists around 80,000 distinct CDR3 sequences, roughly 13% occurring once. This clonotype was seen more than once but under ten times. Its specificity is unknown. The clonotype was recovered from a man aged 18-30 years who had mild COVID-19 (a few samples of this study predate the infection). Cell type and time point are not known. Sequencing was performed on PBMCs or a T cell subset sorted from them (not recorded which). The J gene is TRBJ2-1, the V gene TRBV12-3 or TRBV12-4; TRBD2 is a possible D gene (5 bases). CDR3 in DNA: TGTGCCAGCAGTTTCGGGATAATCAATGAGCAGTTCTTC. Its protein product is CASSFGIINEQFF.